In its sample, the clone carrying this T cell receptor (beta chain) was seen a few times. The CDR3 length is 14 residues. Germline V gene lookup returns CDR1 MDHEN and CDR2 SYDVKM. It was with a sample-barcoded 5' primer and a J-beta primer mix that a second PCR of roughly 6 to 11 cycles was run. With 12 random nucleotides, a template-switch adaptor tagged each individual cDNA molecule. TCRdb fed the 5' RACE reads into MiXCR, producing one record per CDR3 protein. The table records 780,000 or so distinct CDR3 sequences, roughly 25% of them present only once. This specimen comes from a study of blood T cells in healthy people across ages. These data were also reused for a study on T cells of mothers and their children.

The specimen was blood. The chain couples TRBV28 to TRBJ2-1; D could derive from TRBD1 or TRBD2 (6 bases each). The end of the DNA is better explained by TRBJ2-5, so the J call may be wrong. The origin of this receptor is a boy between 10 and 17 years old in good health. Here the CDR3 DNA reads TGTGCCAGCAGTTGGAGGGGGGTGGTGGAGACCCAGTACTTC. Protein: CASSWRGVVETQYF.